The 2 T cell receptor beta chains below come from one sample, sequenced in a study of regulatory T cells in long-lasting Graves disease. This sample's time point: persistent/refractory GD, antithyroid drugs over 5 years with positive TRAb. After RNA was extracted from PBMCs, the TCR library was made from it. iRepertoire HTBI primers and Arm-PCR of CDR3 regions built TCR beta libraries. One entry per CDR3 protein, called by TCRdb with MiXCR from the multiplex PCR reads. The sample has some 300,000 distinct CDR3 sequences; 20% to 25% are singletons. The sample here was peripheral blood mononuclear cells (PBMCs), taken when the disease was refractory, from a patient treated with antithyroid drugs. The receptor set was obtained from a female donor with Graves disease.

This clonotype has a count of ten or more. The chain links TRBV18 to TRBJ2-7; D is ambiguous. The CDR3 is made up of 12 amino acids. Trimming removed 3 bases from V and 7 bases from J, with 10 bases in between. Germline values: CDR1 KGHSH, CDR2 LQKENI. The CDR3 nucleotides are TGTGCCAGCTCACCCCGGCTTGAGGAGCAGTACTTC. Translation: CASSPRLEEQYF.

This clonotype was observed many times. The chain has TRBV29-1 and TRBJ1-4, with D tentatively TRBD1 (6 bases). The CDR3 is 12 residues long. Germline-derived CDR1 and CDR2 are SQVTM and ANQGSEA. V lost 5 bases and J 7 bases, leaving 11 bases between the germline ends. The CDR3 DNA reads TGCAGCGTTCGGGGGCAGGTTGAAAAACTGTTTTTT. Protein sequence: CSVRGQVEKLFF.